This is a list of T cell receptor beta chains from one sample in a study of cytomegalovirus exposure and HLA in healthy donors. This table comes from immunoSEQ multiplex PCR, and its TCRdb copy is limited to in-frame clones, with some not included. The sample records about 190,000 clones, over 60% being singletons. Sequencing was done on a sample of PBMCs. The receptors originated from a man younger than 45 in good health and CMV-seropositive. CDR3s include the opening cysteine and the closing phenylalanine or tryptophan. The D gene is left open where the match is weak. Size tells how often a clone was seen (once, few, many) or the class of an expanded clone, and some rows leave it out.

CDR3 protein: CASSSGTGSYQPQHF; CDR3 DNA: TGTGCCAGCAGTTCCGGGACAGGGTCGTACCAGCCCCAGCATTTT; J gene: TRBJ1-5; D gene: TRBD1; V gene: TRBV27; clone size: .
CDR3 protein: CASSARGQRNTIYF; CDR3 DNA: TGCGCCAGCAGCGCCAGGGGGCAAAGGAACACCATATATTTT; J gene: TRBJ1-3; D gene: TRBD1; V gene: TRBV5-1; clone size: once
CDR3 protein: CASSPRDSSGNTIYF; CDR3 DNA: TGCGCCAGCAGCCCCCGGGACAGCTCTGGAAACACCATATATTTT; J gene: TRBJ1-3; D gene: TRBD1; V gene: TRBV4-3; clone size: .
CDR3 protein: CATKGGGGANEQFF; CDR3 DNA: TGTGCCACCAAAGGGGGGGGTGGGGCTAATGAGCAGTTCTTC; J gene: TRBJ2-1; D gene: .; V gene: TRBV15; clone size: .
CDR3 protein: CASRTGWGNEQFF; CDR3 DNA: TGTGCCAGCAGGACAGGGTGGGGTAATGAGCAGTTCTTC; J gene: TRBJ2-1; D gene: TRBD1; V gene: TRBV19; clone size: .
CDR3 protein: CASSLSRGQNEQYF; CDR3 DNA: TGTGCCAGCAGTTTGTCCAGGGGACAGAACGAGCAGTACTTC; J gene: TRBJ2-7; D gene: TRBD1; V gene: TRBV6-5; clone size: once
CDR3 protein: CASSPRTGYNEQFF; CDR3 DNA: TGTGCCAGCAGCCCACGGACAGGGTACAATGAGCAGTTCTTC; J gene: TRBJ2-1; D gene: .; V gene: TRBV21-1; clone size: .
CDR3 protein: CASSLATGADRDEQFF; CDR3 DNA: TGTGCCAGCAGCTTAGCGACGGGAGCGGATCGCGATGAGCAGTTCTTC; J gene: TRBJ2-1; D gene: .; V gene: TRBV7-8; clone size: .
CDR3 protein: CSVLFGTSGETQYF; CDR3 DNA: TGCAGCGTTCTCTTTGGGACTAGCGGAGAGACCCAGTACTTC; J gene: TRBJ2-5; D gene: TRBD2; V gene: TRBV29-1; clone size: .
CDR3 protein: CASSRDGDYTDTQYF; CDR3 DNA: TGTGCCAGCAGCCGAGACGGGGATTACACAGATACGCAGTATTTT; J gene: TRBJ2-3; D gene: .; V gene: TRBV7-8; clone size: .
CDR3 protein: CASSAGQGLETQYF; CDR3 DNA: TGCGCCAGCAGCGCGGGACAGGGGTTAGAGACCCAGTACTTC; J gene: TRBJ2-5; D gene: TRBD1; V gene: TRBV5-1; clone size: .
CDR3 protein: CAIPTGDADNYGYTF; CDR3 DNA: TGTGCCATCCCTACGGGGGACGCCGATAACTATGGCTACACCTTC; J gene: TRBJ1-2; D gene: .; V gene: TRBV19; clone size: .
CDR3 protein: CASSSSRTSGEQFF; CDR3 DNA: TGTGCCAGCAGCTCATCCCGGACTAGCGGTGAGCAGTTCTTC; J gene: TRBJ2-1; D gene: TRBD2; V gene: TRBV7-2; clone size: .
CDR3 protein: CSVEGSSTGNTIYF; CDR3 DNA: TGCAGCGTTGAGGGCAGCTCCACTGGAAACACCATATATTTT; J gene: TRBJ1-3; D gene: .; V gene: TRBV29-1; clone size: .
CDR3 protein: CASSYSPRTIGHEQYF; CDR3 DNA: TGTGCCAGCAGTTACTCTCCCCGCACTATCGGCCACGAGCAGTACTTC; J gene: TRBJ2-7; D gene: .; V gene: TRBV7-9; clone size: few
CDR3 protein: CASSFGRSNQPQHF; CDR3 DNA: TGTGCCAGCAGTTTTGGGAGGAGCAATCAGCCCCAGCATTTT; J gene: TRBJ1-5; D gene: .; V gene: TRBV27; clone size: .
CDR3 protein: CASSFGGARFDTQYF; CDR3 DNA: TGTGCCAGCAGCTTCGGGGGGGCTCGCTTTGATACGCAGTATTTT; J gene: TRBJ2-3; D gene: TRBD2; V gene: TRBV7-8; clone size: .
CDR3 protein: CASSQDFRRGSSYEQYF; CDR3 DNA: TGCGCCAGCAGCCAAGATTTCAGGCGGGGTTCGTCCTACGAGCAGTACTTC; J gene: TRBJ2-7; D gene: .; V gene: TRBV4-1; clone size: few
CDR3 protein: CTWTGTGMYTIYF; CDR3 DNA: TGTACCTGGACGGGGACAGGGATGTACACCATATATTTT; J gene: TRBJ1-3; D gene: TRBD1; V gene: TRBV30; clone size: .
CDR3 protein: CASSLSAGAGGYTF; CDR3 DNA: TGTGCCAGCAGCTTAAGTGCGGGGGCTGGTGGCTACACCTTC; J gene: TRBJ1-2; D gene: .; V gene: TRBV7-8; clone size: .
CDR3 protein: CASGLVGAGSWSSYNEQFF; CDR3 DNA: TGTGCTAGTGGTTTGGTTGGGGCGGGGTCCTGGAGCTCCTACAATGAGCAGTTCTTC; J gene: TRBJ2-1; D gene: .; V gene: TRBV12-5; clone size: .
CDR3 protein: CASSLVGGSALSYEQYF; CDR3 DNA: TGTGCCAGCAGCTTAGTAGGCGGGAGCGCACTATCCTACGAGCAGTACTTC; J gene: TRBJ2-7; D gene: TRBD2; V gene: TRBV7-8; clone size: .
CDR3 protein: CASSLTLTTGELFF; CDR3 DNA: TGTGCTAGCAGCTTAACCCTCACTACCGGGGAGCTGTTTTTT; J gene: TRBJ2-2; D gene: .; V gene: TRBV7-7; clone size: once
CDR3 protein: CASSLADSQQLAGKEEQYF; CDR3 DNA: TGTGCCAGCAGCCTCGCGGACAGCCAACAACTAGCGGGAAAGGAGGAGCAGTACTTC; J gene: TRBJ2-7; D gene: TRBD2; V gene: TRBV6-9; clone size: few
CDR3 protein: CASSLLRDRANEQYF; CDR3 DNA: TGTGCCAGCAGCTTACTCCGGGACAGGGCTAACGAGCAGTACTTC; J gene: TRBJ2-7; D gene: TRBD1; V gene: TRBV7-2; clone size: .
CDR3 protein: CASSARTGGGELFF; CDR3 DNA: TGTGCCAGCAGCGCACGAACAGGGGGCGGGGAGCTGTTTTTT; J gene: TRBJ2-2; D gene: TRBD1; V gene: TRBV9; clone size: .
CDR3 protein: CSSSSNTVSKETQYF; CDR3 DNA: TGTTCCAGCAGCTCCAATACCGTTTCTAAAGAGACCCAGTACTTC; J gene: TRBJ2-5; D gene: .; V gene: TRBV7-9; clone size: .